The clone carrying this T cell receptor beta chain has ten or more counts. The antigen is unknown. The data were taken from a study of T cells in Graves' hyperthyroidism and ophthalmopathy. Findings and limits, study-wide: Most thyroid clonotypes expanded above 0.001 appeared in blood too.

From RNA transcripts, TCR beta CDR3 regions were amplified. An initial round of RT-PCR targeting the TCR CDR3 relied on the HTBI primer set. Each CDR3 protein is one row after TCRdb ran MiXCR on the multiplex PCR reads. The sample has fewer than 850,000 distinct CDR3 sequences, 17% seen once; the top ten hold around 16%. The patients, who ranged from 18 to 65 in age, presented with newly diagnosed hyperthyroidism lasting under 2 months. Sequences were obtained from blood. The origin of this receptor is a man aged 50-60 years with Graves' hyperthyroidism.

CDR3 sequence (DNA): TGTGCCAGCAGTTTTCTGCAAAGGGGGCTGGAAAATTCACCCCTCCACTTT. Translation gives CASSFLQRGLENSPLHF. The genes are TRBV28 and TRBJ1-6, with 7 nucleotides matching TRBD1. Trimming removed 3 bases from V and 7 bases from J; junction bases left unmatched: 12. The length of the CDR3 is 17 residues. The germline V gene has CDR1 MDHEN and CDR2 SYDVKM.